These 27 T cell receptor beta chains were all obtained from the same sample, sequenced in a study of cytomegalovirus exposure and HLA in healthy donors. PCR primers comprised 60 Vbeta and 13 Jbeta primers. Clones were sequenced by immunoSEQ multiplex PCR, and TCRdb holds only the in-frame ones, with some missing. Found here are about 140,000 clones, approximately 82% of them singletons; the top ten hold 1.9%. The sample comprised PBMCs. The receptors were gathered from a woman in her thirties or forties in good health and CMV-seronegative.

The J gene is TRBJ2-7, the V gene TRBV27; D is unresolved. The CDR3 covers 13 residues. V was cut by 0 bases and J by 6 bases, with 9 bases left in between. The germline gives CDR1 MNHEY, CDR2 SMNVEV (reference sequence). CDR3 coding DNA: TGTGCCAGCAGTTTATCCCCCTACAGCGAGCAGTACTTC. It yields the protein CASSLSPYSEQYF.

This clone appeared a few times. CDR3 nucleotides: TGTGCCAGCAGCCCTACCTTGGGTCGGAGGGAGACCCAGTACTTC. Residues: CASSPTLGRRETQYF. The V gene is TRBV11-2, the J gene TRBJ2-5; TRBD2 might be the D (5 bases). CDR3 size: 15 residues. Germline CDR1 is SGHAT and CDR2 is FQNNGV. The V end was cut by 5 bases, the J end by 5 bases, with 18 bases between.

This clone has only one observation. This rearrangement joins TRBV11-2 to TRBJ2-1; D unclear. Germline values: CDR1 SGHAT, CDR2 FQNNGV. Trimming removed 3 bases at V and 4 bases at J, with 7 bases between. This CDR3 is built from 13 residues. The CDR3 spells CASSFPGYNEQFF. In DNA, the CDR3 is TGTGCCAGCAGCTTTCCAGGTTACAATGAGCAGTTCTTC.

This clone was recorded once. The chain employs TRBV2 and TRBJ2-1; perhaps TRBD2 as D (6 bases). There are 13 residues in the CDR3. V lost 6 bases, J lost 6 bases, and 12 bases lay in between. CDR1 and CDR2 (germline): SNHLY, FYNNEI. CDR3 DNA: TGTGCCAGCAGACCCCGGGACTTCAATGAGCAGTTCTTC. Translating it yields CASRPRDFNEQFF.

The chain carries TRBV5-8 and TRBJ2-2, with TRBD1 matching 10 bases. The germline gives CDR1 SGHTS, CDR2 YDEGEE. With V trimmed by 2 bases and J by 7 bases, 5 bases remained unmatched. This CDR3 has 15 residues. The CDR3 bases are TGTGCCAGCAGCTTTCGGACAGGGGGTATCGGGGAGCTGTTTTTT. It is translated as CASSFRTGGIGELFF.

This clone appeared a single time. This rearrangement joins TRBV7-2 to TRBJ2-7; 11 bases align to TRBD2. Germline CDR1 and CDR2: SGHTA and FQGNSA. V shed 3 bases, J shed 6 bases, and the junction held 4 bases outside the gene matches. The CDR3 is 14 residues long. The CDR3 DNA is TGTGCCAGCAGCTTTAGCGGGAGGGTATCCGAGCAGTACTTC. Translation: CASSFSGRVSEQYF.

This chain connects TRBV7-9 to TRBJ1-2; D remains ambiguous. V was cut by 3 bases and J by 1 base, with 18 bases left in between. The CDR3 is made up of 17 amino acids. Germline CDR1 reads SEHNR; CDR2 reads FQNEAQ (reference sequence). The CDR3 loop reads CASSFPRGGLDNYGYTF. In DNA, the CDR3 is TGTGCCAGCAGCTTTCCCCGGGGAGGGCTGGATAACTATGGCTACACCTTC.

The genes are TRBV25-1 and TRBJ1-3; 9 bases are a match to TRBD1. CDR1 MGHDK and CDR2 SYGVNS come from the germline V gene. The CDR3 extends over 16 amino acids. V dropped 5 bases and J dropped 4; count of bases not matched to a gene: 9. This chain's CDR3 is CASSIQSGTGGNTIYF. CDR3 in DNA: TGTGCCAGCAGTATCCAAAGCGGGACAGGGGGAAACACCATATATTTT.

V is TRBV19 and J is TRBJ2-7; the match to TRBD2 covers 7 bases. Trimming took 4 bases from V and 2 from J; bases not matched to a gene: 5. This CDR3 spans 14 amino acids. Germline CDR1 LNHDA, CDR2 SQIVND (reference sequence). CDR3 region: CASSRRGKPYEQYF. CDR3 DNA: TGTGCCAGTAGTAGGCGGGGGAAGCCCTACGAGCAGTACTTC.

This clone has only one observation. The chain carries TRBV11-3 and TRBJ2-5; TRBD1 agrees at 7 bases. Germline-derived CDR1 and CDR2 are SGHNT and YENEEA. V gave up 5 bases and J gave up 2 bases; unmatched junction bases: 5. This CDR3 spans 14 amino acids. For the CDR3, the DNA is TGTGCCAGCAGCCCTCGGACAGGTCAAGAGACCCAGTACTTC. Amino acid sequence: CASSPRTGQETQYF.

The genes are TRBV11-3 and TRBJ1-1; 8 bases are a match to TRBD1. From germline, CDR1 is SGHNT and CDR2 YENEEA. V lost 4 bases and J lost 6; bases outside the gene matches: 7. The CDR3 is 14 amino acids. The CDR3 spells CASSSGQGKSEAFF. The CDR3 region has the DNA TGTGCCAGCAGCTCAGGACAGGGCAAATCTGAAGCTTTCTTT.

A single count supports this clone. The chain is built from TRBV25-1 and TRBJ2-2; TRBD1 is a possible D gene (6 bases). V was cut by 1 base and J by 4 bases, with 7 bases left in between. Per the germline V gene, CDR1 is MGHDK and CDR2 is SYGVNS. This CDR3 contains 14 residues. CDR3 in amino acids: CASSESGATGELFF. CDR3 sequence (DNA): TGTGCCAGCAGTGAATCAGGGGCCACCGGGGAGCTGTTTTTT.

The chain joins TRBV10-3 to TRBJ2-5; 7 nucleotides match TRBD2. The DNA end is a closer match to TRBJ2-7, so the J assignment may be wrong. Germline V CDR1 and CDR2: ENHRY, SYGVKD. The CDR3 totals 15 residues. The CDR3 spells CATGVLGRESYEQYF. The CDR3 nucleotides read TGTGCCACGGGGGTTTTAGGGCGGGAGTCCTACGAGCAGTACTTC.

V gene TRBV29-1 combines with J gene TRBJ2-7; perhaps TRBD2 as D (6 bases). V dropped 5 bases and J dropped 4 bases, with 15 bases sitting between them. This CDR3 is 13 amino acids long. CDR1 SQVTM and CDR2 ANQGSEA come from the germline V gene. The CDR3 protein is CSVSVTAGYEQYF. The CDR3 nucleotides are TGCAGCGTTTCGGTCACGGCGGGGTACGAGCAGTACTTC.

The V call is TRBV7-6, the J call TRBJ2-1, with a tentative D call TRBD2 (5 bases). The CDR3 sequence is 15 residues long. Germline loops: CDR1 SGHVS, CDR2 FNYEAQ. V was trimmed by 4 bases and J by 1 base, leaving 11 bases between them. In DNA, the CDR3 is TGTGCCAGCAGCTCCTGGGAGTCGTCCTACAATGAGCAGTTCTTC. It translates to CASSSWESSYNEQFF.

This clone was counted only a few times. The genes are TRBV6-5 and TRBJ2-7; TRBD2 aligns across 12 bases. The J segment lost 4 bases and the V segment lost 2 bases, leaving 3 bases of the junction unmatched. The V gene's germline CDR1 is MNHEY and CDR2 SVGAGI. This CDR3 has 15 residues. The CDR3, as DNA: TGTGCCAGCAGTTACGACGGGACTAGCGGGTACGAGCAGTACTTC. It yields the protein CASSYDGTSGYEQYF.

This clone is a singleton in its sample. The chain is built from TRBV15 and TRBJ2-3, with TRBD1 matching over 9 bases. From germline, CDR1 is LNHNV and CDR2 YYDKDF (reference sequence). J was trimmed by 2 bases and V by 5 bases; bases with no gene match: 5. The CDR3 loop spans 15 amino acids. CDR3 sequence: CATSLQGALTDTQYF. CDR3 bases: TGTGCCACCAGCTTACAGGGGGCCCTCACAGATACGCAGTATTTT.

This clone was seen a single time. CDR3 protein: CAISGTAPGTGNEQYF. CDR3 sequence (DNA): TGTGCCATCAGTGGGACCGCCCCGGGGACAGGCAACGAGCAGTACTTC. This rearrangement joins TRBV10-3 to TRBJ2-7; 8 nucleotides agree with TRBD1. V was pared by 4 bases and J by 5 bases, with 13 bases of the junction left unmatched. There are 16 residues in the CDR3. CDR1 is ENHRY and CDR2 is SYGVKD in the germline V gene.

The chain joins TRBV7-3 to TRBJ2-7; 7 positions match TRBD1. From germline, CDR1 is SGHTA and CDR2 FQGTGA. The ends lost 5 bases at V and 3 bases at J; junction bases unmatched: 10. There are 15 residues in the CDR3. The CDR3 coding sequence is TGTGCCAGCAGCGTACAGGGGAATGGAGACTACGAGCAGTACTTC. This gives the protein CASSVQGNGDYEQYF.

The CDR3 DNA sequence: TGTGCCAGCAGCCACAGGGGTGACGAGCAGTACTTC. It yields the protein CASSHRGDEQYF. The genes are TRBV7-6 and TRBJ2-7; 7 nucleotides match TRBD1. The germline CDR1 and CDR2 sequences are SGHVS and FNYEAQ. The CDR3 runs 12 residues. V dropped 5 bases and J dropped 5; count of bases not matched to a gene: 3.

The chain employs TRBV28 and TRBJ1-1; TRBD1 is a possible D gene (6 bases). CDR3 length: 15 residues. The germline V gene has CDR1 MDHEN and CDR2 SYDVKM. Trimming removed 5 bases from V and 3 bases from J, with 16 bases in between. The CDR3 loop reads CASSLPLTGYTEAFF. CDR3 sequence (DNA): TGTGCCAGCAGTCTTCCACTGACAGGATACACTGAAGCTTTCTTT. Based on the CDR3 plus reference TRBV28 and TRBJ1-1, the full variable domain is DVKVTQSSRYLVKRTGEKVFLECVQDMDHENMFWYRQDPGLGLRLIYFSYDVKMKEKGDIPEGYSVSREKKERFSLILESASTNQTSMYLCASSLPLTGYTEAFFGQGTRLTVV.

This clone was seen only once. This rearrangement joins TRBV19 to TRBJ2-7; TRBD1 is a possible D gene (5 bases). The germline V gene has CDR1 LNHDA and CDR2 SQIVND (reference sequence). This CDR3 is built from 12 residues. V was cut by 7 bases and J by 3 bases, with 10 bases left in between. DNA of the CDR3: TGTGCCAGTATCGGCAGGGACTACGAGCAGTACTTC. Residues: CASIGRDYEQYF.

The J gene is TRBJ2-3, the V gene TRBV10-1; no reliable D call. The CDR3 has 13 residues. Germline loops: CDR1 WNHNN, CDR2 SYGVQD (reference sequence). Between the trimmed V and J ends, which lost 4 bases and 2 bases, there was a span of 7 bases. The CDR3 is CASSAQFTDTQYF. CDR3 nucleotides: TGCGCCAGCAGTGCCCAGTTCACAGATACGCAGTATTTT.

The genes are TRBV9 and TRBJ2-7, with D unclear. The CDR3 runs to 14 residues. V was pared by 0 bases and J by 3 bases, with 10 bases between. Germline V gene data show CDR1 as SGDLS and CDR2 as YYNGEE. This CDR3 reads CASSVELLDYEQYF. The CDR3 DNA follows: TGTGCCAGCAGCGTAGAGCTCCTAGACTACGAGCAGTACTTC.

In nucleotides, the CDR3 is TGCGCCAGCAGCTTTAGAGTTAACTACGAGCAGTACTTC. It codes for CASSFRVNYEQYF. The chain has TRBV5-1 and TRBJ2-7; no firm D call. CDR3 size: 13 residues. From germline, CDR1 is SGHRS and CDR2 YFSETQ. V was pared by 2 bases and J by 3 bases, with 9 bases between.

V and J are TRBV19 and TRBJ2-1; 7 bases fit TRBD2. The CDR3 contains 16 residues. The germline V gene has CDR1 LNHDA and CDR2 SQIVND (reference sequence). V lost 1 base to trimming and J lost 3 bases; unmatched junction nucleotides: 6. The CDR3 DNA follows: TGTGCCAGTAGTATAGTTGGGGGGGACTTCTACAATGAGCAGTTCTTC. It specifies CASSIVGGDFYNEQFF.

The rearrangement uses TRBV5-1 and TRBJ1-1; TRBD1 might be the D (6 bases). The V end was cut by 6 bases, the J end by 2 bases, with 17 bases between. Looked up from germline, CDR1 is SGHRS and CDR2 is YFSETQ. CDR3 size: 15 residues. The CDR3 loop is CASTPTHRANTEAFF. The CDR3 DNA sequence: TGCGCCAGCACCCCTACCCACAGGGCAAACACTGAAGCTTTCTTT.